This entry concerns a single TCR beta chain. This entry belongs to a study of somatic mutations in cytotoxic T cells in rheumatoid arthritis. Generated by immunoSEQ multiplex PCR, the TCRdb table keeps only in-frame clones and is missing some. Seen here are approximately 16,000 clones, 72% observed once, and the top ten hold 10%. The CDR3 covers 13 residues. Germline V gene lookup returns CDR1 SQVTM and CDR2 ANQGSEA. This clonotype was sampled from an adult with rheumatoid arthritis. The source material was CD8+ T cells sorted from blood. The chain employs TRBV29-1 and TRBJ2-5; 10 bases are shared with TRBD1. The J call may be wrong; the DNA end is better matched by TRBJ2-7. The DNA for the CDR3 is TGCAGCGTTGACGGGACAGGGGACTACGAGCAGTACTTC. It yields the protein CSVDGTGDYEQYF.